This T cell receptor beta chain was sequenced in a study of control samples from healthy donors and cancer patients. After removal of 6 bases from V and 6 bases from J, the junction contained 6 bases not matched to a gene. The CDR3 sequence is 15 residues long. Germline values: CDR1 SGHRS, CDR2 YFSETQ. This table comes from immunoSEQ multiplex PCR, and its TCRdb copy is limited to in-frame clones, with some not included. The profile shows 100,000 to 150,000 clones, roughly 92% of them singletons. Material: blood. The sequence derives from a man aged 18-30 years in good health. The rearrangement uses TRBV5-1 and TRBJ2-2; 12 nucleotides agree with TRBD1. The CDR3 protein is CASKVGTGGPGELFF. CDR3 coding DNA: TGCGCCAGCAAGGTGGGGACAGGGGGCCCCGGGGAGCTGTTTTTT.